The next 22 T cell receptor beta chains were all read from a single sample in a study of CD8 T cells in Susac syndrome. Random hexamers were used to reverse transcribe roughly 0.45 to 1 ug of RNA. In TCRdb, the immunoSEQ multiplex PCR reads were re-called with MiXCR into one record per CDR3 protein. The top ten clones hold 0.095% to 0.12% of a sample with about 240,000 distinct CDR3 sequences, 90% to 97% of them seen once. Sequenced input: CD4+ T cells from PBMCs. These receptors all come from a human donor with Susac syndrome.

The J gene is TRBJ2-4, the V gene TRBV9, with 10 nucleotides matching TRBD1. Germline CDR1 SGDLS, CDR2 YYNGEE. The CDR3 consists of 18 residues. The J segment lost 0 bases and the V segment lost 1 base, leaving 7 bases of the junction unmatched. The CDR3 loop reads CASSVTPGQGGAKNIQYF. CDR3 bases: TGTGCCAGCAGCGTAACCCCCGGACAGGGGGGAGCCAAAAACATTCAGTACTTC.

The chain links TRBV5-1 to TRBJ1-1, with D possibly matching TRBD1 (5 bases). V lost 0 bases, J lost 4 bases, and 13 bases lay in between. In germline, CDR1 is SGHRS, CDR2 YFSETQ. The CDR3 is made up of 15 amino acids. CDR3 protein: CASSLDGAPGTEAFF. In nucleotides, the CDR3 is TGCGCCAGCAGCTTGGACGGGGCGCCCGGCACTGAAGCTTTCTTT.

This rearrangement joins TRBV29-1 to TRBJ2-1; 9 positions agree with TRBD1. Germline V gene sequence: CDR1 SQVTM, CDR2 ANQGSEA. With V trimmed by 4 bases and J by 8 bases, 12 bases remained unmatched. This CDR3 is 15 amino acids long. The CDR3 DNA follows: TGCAGCGTTGGTACATACAGGGGGCCCCGGGATGAGCAGTTCTTC. It translates to CSVGTYRGPRDEQFF.

V gene TRBV5-5 combines with J gene TRBJ1-5, with 7 bases lining up with TRBD1. In germline, CDR1 is SGHKS, CDR2 YYEKEE (reference sequence). The trim removed 5 bases at V and 11 bases at J, leaving 13 bases unmatched. This CDR3 is 14 amino acids long. The CDR3 sequence is CASRSGQVESAQHF. In DNA form, the CDR3 reads TGTGCCAGCAGATCCGGACAGGTTGAATCGGCCCAGCATTTT.

The sample holds a few counts of this clonotype. The V gene is TRBV7-3, the J gene TRBJ1-2; 8 nucleotides line up with TRBD1. CDR1 is SGHTA and CDR2 is FQGTGA in the germline V gene. V lost 5 bases and J lost 4; bases outside the gene matches: 3. This CDR3 region has 13 residues. Written as DNA, the CDR3 is TGTGCCAGCAGCCCTGGACAGGGCTATGGCTACACCTTC. Encoded protein: CASSPGQGYGYTF. The full variable domain, its missing parts supplied by reference TRBV7-3 and TRBJ1-2, is GAGVSQTPSNKVTEKGKYVELRCDPISGHTALYWYRQSLGQGPEFLIYFQGTGAADDSGLPNDRFFAVRPEGSVSTLKIQRTERGDSAVYLCASSPGQGYGYTFGSGTRLTVV.

The chain has TRBV18 and TRBJ2-6; no definite D call. This CDR3 region has 15 residues. Per the germline V gene, CDR1 is KGHSH and CDR2 is LQKENI. V lost 3 bases and J 2 bases, leaving 8 bases between the germline ends. CDR3 sequence (DNA): TGTGCCAGCTCACCCCAGGCGGCTGGGGCCAACGTCCTGACTTTC. Protein product: CASSPQAAGANVLTF.

The V call is TRBV5-1, the J call TRBJ2-2, with 9 bases matching TRBD1. The trim removed 4 bases at V and 5 bases at J, leaving 3 bases unmatched. CDR3 length equals 14 residues. The V gene's germline CDR1 is SGHRS and CDR2 YFSETQ. The CDR3 is CASSGTGQTGELFF. CDR3 nucleotides: TGCGCCAGCAGCGGGACAGGGCAGACCGGGGAGCTGTTTTTT.

A few counts support this clonotype. This chain links TRBV7-9 with TRBJ2-3; D unresolved. There are 12 residues in the CDR3. V gave up 5 bases and J gave up 3 bases, with 6 bases separating them. The germline CDR1 and CDR2 sequences are SEHNR and FQNEAQ (reference sequence). CDR3 sequence reads: CASSQDTDTQYF. Here the CDR3 DNA reads TGTGCCAGCAGCCAGGATACAGATACGCAGTATTTT.

The chain recombines TRBV29-1 with TRBJ1-1, with a weak D call TRBD1 (5 bases). Germline CDR1 is SQVTM and CDR2 is ANQGSEA. V was trimmed by 2 bases and J by 10 bases, leaving 17 bases between them. This CDR3 spans 13 amino acids. As DNA, the CDR3 is TGCAGCGTTGAATCCTTCGGGGACGGAGGAGCTTTCTTT. Translating gives CSVESFGDGGAFF.

This chain joins TRBV4-2 and TRBJ2-2, with a weak D call TRBD1 (5 bases). The CDR3 sequence is 18 residues long. The germline V gene has CDR1 LGHNA and CDR2 YNFKEQ. V was shortened by 4 bases and J by 4 bases, with 22 bases between the two germline ends. For the CDR3, the DNA is TGTGCCAGCAGCCCTGATCTATCCAGGGTGTTGTTCACCGGGGAGCTGTTTTTT. As protein: CASSPDLSRVLFTGELFF.

The V gene is TRBV29-1, the J gene TRBJ2-1; 9 nucleotides match TRBD2. Germline CDR1 and CDR2: SQVTM and ANQGSEA. Trimming at V came to 6 bases and at J to 1 base, leaving 7 bases not matched to a gene. This CDR3 is built from 15 residues. The CDR3, as DNA: TGCAGCGTGGCGGGAGGGGAAGGGTCCTACAATGAGCAGTTCTTC. Translated: CSVAGGEGSYNEQFF.

The gene calls are TRBV29-1 and TRBJ1-3; 7 nucleotides align to TRBD1. Germline values: CDR1 SQVTM, CDR2 ANQGSEA. CDR3 size: 15 residues. V dropped 6 bases and J dropped 1; count of bases not matched to a gene: 9. In nucleotides, the CDR3 is TGCAGCGTCTCCTTTGGGACAGCTTCTGGAAACACCATATATTTT. This translates into CSVSFGTASGNTIYF.

This sequence joins TRBV11-2 and TRBJ1-4, with D tentatively TRBD1 (6 bases). CDR3 length equals 13 residues. The V and J ends lost 5 bases and 6 bases respectively, with 10 bases between them. Germline lookup yields CDR1 SGHAT and CDR2 FQNNGV. The CDR3 loop reads CASSPNRDEKLFF. As DNA, the CDR3 is TGTGCCAGCAGCCCGAACAGGGATGAAAAACTGTTTTTT.

The chain combines TRBV4-1 with TRBJ2-1; D is tentatively TRBD1 or TRBD2 (5 bases each). CDR3 size: 12 residues. The germline gives CDR1 MGHRA, CDR2 YSYEKL. Trimming removed 1 base from V and 12 bases from J, with 10 bases in between. The CDR3, as DNA: TGCGCCAGCAGCCAAGCGAGGGGACCGCAGTTCTTC. This translates into CASSQARGPQFF.

The chain employs TRBV20-1 and TRBJ2-5; D is perhaps TRBD2 (6 bases). CDR3 length equals 12 residues. CDR1 and CDR2 (germline): DFQATT, SNEGSKA (reference sequence). CDR3 residues: CSPRRGGETQYF. In nucleotides, the CDR3 is TGCAGCCCGCGGCGGGGAGGCGAGACCCAGTACTTC.

The rearrangement joins TRBV10-3 to TRBJ1-3; D not resolved. There are 16 residues in the CDR3. Germline CDR1 and CDR2: ENHRY and SYGVKD. The V gene lost 3 bases and the J gene lost 0 bases, with 12 bases spanning the gap. The DNA for the CDR3 is TGTGCCATCAGTGATACGGCTCAGAGCTCTGGAAACACCATATATTTT. Translating gives CAISDTAQSSGNTIYF.

This chain links TRBV7-3 with TRBJ2-1; TRBD2 matches at 9 bases. Germline loops: CDR1 SGHTA, CDR2 FQGTGA. The CDR3 extends over 15 amino acids. Trimming cost V 6 bases and J 5 bases; bases outside gene matches: 8. CDR3 loop: CASSPGLAFHNEQFF. DNA for the CDR3: TGTGCCAGCAGTCCGGGACTAGCATTTCACAATGAGCAGTTCTTC.

The chain links TRBV29-1 to TRBJ1-1, with D possibly TRBD1 on 5 matching bases. Germline loops: CDR1 SQVTM, CDR2 ANQGSEA. The CDR3 is 12 residues long. V lost 6 bases and J lost 11, with 19 bases in between. CDR3 in amino acids: CSVGGGTTSAFF. The DNA of the CDR3 is TGCAGCGTGGGTGGGGGGACTACTTCGGCTTTCTTT.

In DNA form, the CDR3 reads TGTGCCAGTAGTAGCTTGATCGGCGGGAGAATCAACGAGCAGTACTTC. Amino acids: CASSSLIGGRINEQYF. The chain combines TRBV19 with TRBJ2-7, with 7 nucleotides matching TRBD2. CDR1 and CDR2 (germline): LNHDA, SQIVND (reference sequence). With 4 bases clipped from V and 5 bases from J, the junction kept 14 bases outside the gene matches. This CDR3 is 16 amino acids long.

This chain joins TRBV29-1 and TRBJ2-1; 13 bases line up with TRBD2. Germline V gene data show CDR1 as SQVTM and CDR2 as ANQGSEA. Germline trimming cut 6 bases from V and 7 bases from J; bases unmatched to any gene: 9. The CDR3 runs 15 residues. In nucleotides, the CDR3 is TGCAGCGTGACACTAGCGGGAGGGCCCTGGAATGAGCAGTTCTTC. This sequence encodes CSVTLAGGPWNEQFF.

This chain uses TRBV9 with TRBJ2-1; TRBD2 matches 8 bases. Trimming took 3 bases from V and 8 from J; bases not matched to a gene: 4. The germline CDR1 and CDR2 sequences are SGDLS and YYNGEE. The CDR3 covers 13 residues. DNA for the CDR3: TGTGCCAGCAGCGCGCAGGGACTAGATGAGCAGTTCTTC. Its protein is CASSAQGLDEQFF.

This clonotype was seen just once. The V gene is TRBV18, the J gene TRBJ2-3, with a weak D call TRBD2 (6 bases). The germline V gene encodes CDR1 KGHSH and CDR2 LQKENI. The CDR3 sequence is 15 residues long. V gave up 0 bases and J gave up 4 bases, with 11 bases separating them. CDR3 coding DNA: TGTGCCAGCTCACCACCGGAGCGGGTGGCAGATACGCAGTATTTT. Translating it yields CASSPPERVADTQYF.